These 3 T cell receptor beta chains originate from one sample sequenced in a study of blood T cell repertoires in COVID-19. Only in-frame clones appear in the TCRdb table, and some are missing; sequencing was by immunoSEQ multiplex PCR. The sample gives 140,000 or so clones, about 80% of which show up once; around 4.8% is in the top ten. Sequencing was carried out using peripheral blood. All receptors come from a human donor in a cohort sampled during active COVID-19.

The chain recombines TRBV7-9 with TRBJ1-1; TRBD1 is a possible D gene (6 bases). Germline V gene sequence: CDR1 SEHNR, CDR2 FQNEAQ (reference sequence). The CDR3 is 13 amino acids. The ends were cut back, 5 bases at V and 5 bases at J, with 12 bases in the middle. DNA of the CDR3: TGTGCCAGCAGCGCCCAGGGGCAGACTGAAGCTTTCTTT. As protein: CASSAQGQTEAFF.

The rearrangement uses TRBV29-1 and TRBJ1-1, with TRBD1 as a possible D gene (5 bases). There are 14 residues in the CDR3. Germline lookup yields CDR1 SQVTM and CDR2 ANQGSEA. The V end lost 2 bases, the J end lost 0 bases, and 10 bases lay between the germline ends. In nucleotides, the CDR3 is TGCAGCGTTGAACATCGGGGGATGAACACTGAAGCTTTCTTT. As protein: CSVEHRGMNTEAFF.

The chain couples TRBV6-5 to TRBJ1-6; 12 bases map to TRBD1. The germline gives CDR1 MNHEY, CDR2 SVGAGI. V was clipped by 7 bases and J by 16 bases; unmatched bases: 11. The CDR3 is 14 amino acids. CDR3 loop: CASTLGGQGASLHF. The DNA of the CDR3 is TGTGCCAGCACTTTGGGGGGACAGGGGGCTTCGCTCCACTTT.